The clone carrying this TCR beta chain appeared many times. The CDR3 runs 15 residues. The germline CDR1 and CDR2 sequences are MGHRA and YSYEKL. V lost 1 base and J 0 bases, leaving 8 bases between the germline ends. The sample originates from a study of identical twins. Using its own MiXCR run on the 5' RACE reads, TCRdb lists one record per CDR3 protein. The sample includes 140,000 to 150,000 distinct CDR3 sequences, roughly 3.5% of them seen just once. The rearrangement joins TRBV4-1 to TRBJ2-3, with D possibly being TRBD1 or TRBD2 (5 bases each). The TCR sequence derives from a man aged 18 to 29 in good health. The specimen sequenced was memory T cells sorted from blood. CDR3: CASSQGWGSTDTQYF. The CDR3 DNA is TGCGCCAGCAGCCAAGGCTGGGGGAGCACAGATACGCAGTATTTT.